The present T cell receptor beta chain was sequenced within a study of T-cell reconstitution after alpha-beta-depleted transplantation in children. Overall study results and limits: At one year after transplant, newly produced T cells mostly accounted for T-cell counts and diversity. Reported findings indicate that, about two months after transplant, alpha-beta T cells came from several hundred expanded clones, which were derived from non-depleted graft cells.

During its preparation, the TCRbeta library received unique molecular identifiers. TCRdb analysed the PCR reads with MiXCR anew, one entry per CDR3 protein. Found here are 250,000 to 300,000 distinct CDR3 sequences, under 14% of them singletons; the top ten hold less than 25%. This clonotype occurred many times. Its antigen is not identified. V lost 0 bases, J lost 3 bases, and 0 bases stayed unmatched. The CDR3 spans 15 residues. Looked up from germline, CDR1 is MRHNA and CDR2 is SNTAGT. This TCR was recovered from a male patient aged 2-15 years who had a stem cell transplant for chronic granulomatous disease, so the T cells may come from the graft donor. The gene calls are TRBV6-4 and TRBJ2-1; 9 bases are shared with TRBD1. Sample: peripheral blood, taken 180 days after TCRalphabeta/CD19-depleted stem cell transplant. The CDR3 DNA reads as TGTGCCAGCAGTGACTCGACAGGGGGCTACAATGAGCAGTTCTTC. It codes for CASSDSTGGYNEQFF.